This TCR beta chain is drawn from a study of blood T cell repertoires in COVID-19. About the research overall: Nucleic acid was either cDNA or gDNA, and it came from T cells, B-cell-depleted T cells, or PBMCs.

In the study's own analysis: Cell counts per sample came from amplifying reference gene primers. Measured with immunoSEQ multiplex PCR; TCRdb has only the in-frame clones, and not every one. V and J calls and clone size are given by that table; D and trimming were obtained from the DNA. The table has 150,000 to 200,000 clones, about 80% seen once. Those who participated ranged in age from roughly 18 to 90 years and resided in approximately 26 US areas. This receptor was obtained from a woman aged 55-69 years with acute COVID-19. Sequenced input: PBMCs or T cells enriched from blood (not recorded which).

The CDR3 is CASSLPGLGNEQFF. DNA for the CDR3: TGTGCCAGCAGCTTACCGGGACTAGGAAATGAGCAGTTCTTC. The rearrangement joins TRBV7-2 to TRBJ2-1, with 8 positions matching TRBD2. CDR1 is SGHTA and CDR2 is FQGNSA in the germline V gene. This CDR3 region has 14 residues. The V segment lost 2 bases and the J segment 7 bases; nucleotides outside the gene matches: 4.